The rows below give T cell receptor beta chains drawn from one sample of a study of shared clonotypes between healthy human individuals. Sequencing used immunoSEQ multiplex PCR; TCRdb keeps in-frame clones, though not all of them. The table includes over a million clones, 95% to 97% detected once. What was sequenced was naive CD4+ T cells sorted from blood. These receptors were collected from a man aged 25-45 years in good health. Each CDR3 is given with its conserved first and last residue. D genes are given only for firm matches. Clone size is stated in some rows and not others, as once, few, many or a class when expanded.

clone size	D gene	V gene	J gene	CDR3 DNA	CDR3 protein
.	TRBD2	TRBV5-4	TRBJ2-5	TGTGCCAGCAGCCCCCGGGACTACGTTCGCCAAGAGACCCAGTACTTC	CASSPRDYVRQETQYF
few	TRBD1	TRBV11-2	TRBJ2-2	TGTGCCAGCAGACCCTTGGACAGGGCCGGGGAGCTGTTTTTT	CASRPLDRAGELFF
.	.	TRBV2	TRBJ1-2	TGTGCCAGCAGTGGCAAGGGGGGGAGTGGCTACACCTTC	CASSGKGGSGYTF
.	.	TRBV6-5	TRBJ2-3	TGTGCCAGCAGTTACTCTCCCAGTATAGTAACAGATACGCAGTATTTT	CASSYSPSIVTDTQYF
once	TRBD1	TRBV9	TRBJ2-1	TGTGCCAGCAGCCACCGGGACAGATACAATGAGCAGTTCTTC	CASSHRDRYNEQFF
.	TRBD2	TRBV30	TRBJ2-7	TGTGCCTGGAGTCCCCCTAGCGGGCCCTACGAGCAGTACTTC	CAWSPPSGPYEQYF
once	.	TRBV7-2	TRBJ2-4	TGTGCCAGCAGCTTTGACAAAAACATTCAGTACTTC	CASSFDKNIQYF
.	TRBD2	TRBV9	TRBJ2-7	TGTGCCAGCAGCCTTCAGACTAGCGGGAGGATCCACGAGCAGTACTTC	CASSLQTSGRIHEQYF
.	.	TRBV6-5	TRBJ2-7	TGTGCCAGCAGTTATGATCCCAGGTCCTACGAGCAGTACTTC	CASSYDPRSYEQYF
.	TRBD1	TRBV2	TRBJ1-1	TGTGCCAGCATCCAGACAGGGTGGGCTGAAGCTTTCTTT	CASIQTGWAEAFF
.	TRBD1	TRBV5-8	TRBJ2-3	TGTGCCAGCAGCTCTGACAGGGGCAGGAATACGCAGTATTTT	CASSSDRGRNTQYF
.	TRBD2	TRBV5-1	TRBJ2-5	TGCGCCAGCAAAAAGGGACTAGCGGGAGGTCAAGAGACCCAGTACTTC	CASKKGLAGGQETQYF
.	TRBD1	TRBV25-1	TRBJ1-4	TGTGCCAGCCAGAGACAGGGTAGCGAAAAACTGTTTTTT	CASQRQGSEKLFF
.	TRBD1	TRBV5-1	TRBJ2-3	TGCGCCAGCAGGCTCGTACGGGACAGGGATCTTGATACGCAGTATTTT	CASRLVRDRDLDTQYF
.	.	TRBV15	TRBJ2-7	TGTGCCACCAGCAGAGATTTGGCAAGGACGTACGAGGAGCAGTACTTC	CATSRDLARTYEEQYF
.	.	TRBV19	TRBJ2-1	TGTGCCAGTAGTATAGGTACGGGTGAGCAGTTCTTC	CASSIGTGEQFF
.	TRBD2	TRBV6-1	TRBJ2-1	TGTGCCAGCAGTGAGCGACTAGCGGGGGTCTACAGTGAGCAGTTCTTC	CASSERLAGVYSEQFF
.	.	TRBV5-1	TRBJ2-7	TGCGCCAGCAGCTTGGTAGGTCAGGCCTACGAGCAGTACTTC	CASSLVGQAYEQYF
.	TRBD1	TRBV5-5	TRBJ1-2	TGTGCCAGCAGCTTGGGGGGACAGGGGGCCGCACTCTATGGCTACACCTTC	CASSLGGQGAALYGYTF
.	.	TRBV7-9	TRBJ1-5	TGTGCCAGCAGCTTTGGGGTATACCAGCCCCAGCATTTT	CASSFGVYQPQHF
.	TRBD1	TRBV19	TRBJ1-4	TGTGCCAGTAGACAACAGGGGGAAAATGAAAAACTGTTTTTT	CASRQQGENEKLFF
.	.	TRBV5-4	TRBJ2-1	TGTGCCAGCAGCACTGGGGCGGAGTACAATGAGCAGTTCTTC	CASSTGAEYNEQFF
.	.	TRBV11-2	TRBJ1-1	TGTGCCAGCAGCTTCGGGGGGCGGATGAACACTGAAGCTTTCTTT	CASSFGGRMNTEAFF
.	TRBD1	TRBV27	TRBJ2-1	TGTGCCAGCAGAAACCCGGACAGGGGGCGGGAGCAGTTCTTC	CASRNPDRGREQFF
.	.	TRBV10-2	TRBJ2-7	TGCGCCAGCAGGGCGACACTTCCCTACGAGCAGTACTTC	CASRATLPYEQYF
.	TRBD2	TRBV7-6	TRBJ2-2	TGTGCCAGCAGCTTGGCGGGAGTCACCGGGGAGCTGTTTTTT	CASSLAGVTGELFF
.	TRBD2	TRBV18	TRBJ2-5	TGTGCCAGCTCAACGGGACTAGCGGGAGGGCAAGAGACCCAGTACTTC	CASSTGLAGGQETQYF
.	TRBD1	TRBV10-3	TRBJ1-4	TGTGCCATCAGGTCGGACAGGGCAACTAATGAAAAACTGTTTTTT	CAIRSDRATNEKLFF
.	TRBD1	TRBV5-5	TRBJ1-1	TGTGCCAGCAGCTTGGAAGCAGGGGGAACTGAAGCTTTCTTT	CASSLEAGGTEAFF
.	.	TRBV6-1	TRBJ2-1	TGTGCCAGCAGTCTACGGACAAACAATGAGCAGTTCTTC	CASSLRTNNEQFF
once	TRBD1	TRBV18	TRBJ1-3	TGTGCCAGCTCACTGAAGACAGGGGGAGGAAACACCATATATTTT	CASSLKTGGGNTIYF
few	.	TRBV5-8	TRBJ1-1	TGTGCCAGCAGTCATCACCCCACCCTCTACACTGAAGCTTTCTTT	CASSHHPTLYTEAFF
.	.	TRBV7-3	TRBJ2-3	TGTGCCAGCAGTTATGACCCGGGCACAGATACGCAGTATTTT	CASSYDPGTDTQYF
.	.	TRBV7-9	TRBJ1-5	TGTGCCAGCAGCTTAGCAGGGGGGAATCAGCCCCAGCATTTT	CASSLAGGNQPQHF
.	.	TRBV7-2	TRBJ2-7	TGTGCCAGCAGCTTAGGGGGCAAGGGTACACTTTACGAGCAGTACTTC	CASSLGGKGTLYEQYF
.	TRBD2	TRBV5-1	TRBJ2-7	TGCGCCAGCAGCTTGCAGGGAGGGTACGGTACGGACGAGCAGTACTTC	CASSLQGGYGTDEQYF